One TCR beta chain is described in this entry. What it binds is not known. In the same sample, other DNA sequences code for this CDR3. This specimen belongs to a study of graft-versus-host responses after intestinal transplantation. Looking at the study overall: Recipients received multivisceral, liver-intestinal, or isolated intestinal transplants. Anti-thymocyte globulin induction preceded about 3 years of tacrolimus and steroid maintenance in all recipients. Study results and caveats: GvH clones were found in recipient marrow; some appeared first in ileum or blood. Early after transplant, HvG declines were associated with peak levels of circulating GvH clones.

The junction had 6 bases not matched to a gene; V was cut back by 4 bases and J by 6 bases. From germline, CDR1 is SGHRS and CDR2 YFSETQ. The CDR3 is 14 residues long. The data were produced by immunoSEQ multiplex PCR, yet TCRdb's version contains in-frame clones alone and is incomplete. The repertoire holds 90,000 to 150,000 clones, just under 95% seen once, with more than 0.1% in the top ten. The sequenced sample was unstimulated CD4+ T cells sorted from spleen or lymph node cells, obtained before intestinal transplant. The chain joins TRBV5-1 to TRBJ2-5; 10 bases agree with TRBD1. The source of this sequence is a human donor who received an intestinal transplant. The CDR3 sequence is CASSLGTGVKTQYF. In DNA, the CDR3 is TGCGCCAGCAGCCTAGGGACAGGGGTTAAGACCCAGTACTTC.